The rows below give T cell receptor beta chains drawn from one sample of a study of technical replicates of blood from several donors. This table comes from immunoSEQ multiplex PCR, and its TCRdb copy is limited to in-frame clones, with some not included. The data hold fewer than 100,000 clones, with 75% to 90% observed a single time. Sample: T cells isolated from PBMCs. These receptors all stem from a human donor in good health. The CDR3 runs from the conserved cysteine through the conserved F or W. The order of the fields is clone size, D gene, J gene, V gene, CDR3 DNA, CDR3 protein. The D gene is left open where the match is weak. Some rows have no size entry. The others give once, few or many, or a class for an expanded clone.

. TRBD1 TRBJ2-7 TRBV29-1 TGCAGCGTTGAAACCGGGACAGCAACAATCTACGAGCAGTACTTC CSVETGTATIYEQYF
. TRBD1 TRBJ1-2 TRBV7-9 TGTGCCAGCAGCTTAACTATGAGGACAGGGAAGAACTATGGCTACACCTTC CASSLTMRTGKNYGYTF
. . TRBJ1-5 TRBV27 TGTGCCAGCAGCCAGGGAAGCAATCAGCCCCAGCATTTT CASSQGSNQPQHF
. TRBD2 TRBJ2-1 TRBV28 TGTGCCAGTACTAGCGGAGCCTACAATGAGCAGTTCTTC CASTSGAYNEQFF
. . TRBJ2-7 TRBV21-1 TGTGCCAGCAGCAAGGGGGGGAGGGACGAGCAGTACTTC CASSKGGRDEQYF
. TRBD1 TRBJ2-5 TRBV5-8 TGTGCCAGCAGCTTCAGGGACAGCCTAGAGACCCAGTACTTC CASSFRDSLETQYF
. TRBD1 TRBJ1-4 TRBV28 TGTGCCACCAAGACAGGGGCTAATGAAAAACTGTTTTTT CATKTGANEKLFF
. . TRBJ1-3 TRBV5-1 TGCGCCAGCAGCTTGGGGGGCAGCTCTGGAAACACCATATATTTT CASSLGGSSGNTIYF
. TRBD2 TRBJ2-6 TRBV4-2 TGTGCCAGCAGCCGACTAGCGGCTGGGGGGGCCAACGTCCTGACTTTC CASSRLAAGGANVLTF
few . TRBJ1-1 TRBV10-1 TGCGCCAGCGCTCCGTCGGCAGGGTACACTGAAGCTTTCTTT CASAPSAGYTEAFF
. TRBD1 TRBJ1-1 TRBV27 TGTGCCAGCAGTTTAGGGACAGTCACTGAAGCTTTCTTT CASSLGTVTEAFF
. TRBD2 TRBJ2-7 TRBV4-1 TGCGCCAGCAGCCAAACACCGGGACTAGCGGATTACGAGCAGTACTTC CASSQTPGLADYEQYF
. . TRBJ1-2 TRBV5-1 TGCGCCAGCAGCTTGACTGACTATGGCTACACCTTC CASSLTDYGYTF
. . TRBJ2-3 TRBV15 TGTGCCACCAGCAGAGACCGGGACTTCTTTTTTGGCACAGATACGCAGTATTTT CATSRDRDFFFGTDTQYF
. TRBD2 TRBJ2-5 TRBV5-1 TGCGCCAGCAGCTTGGGTCTCCCGGGAGGGCCGCTGTGGGAGACCCAGTACTTC CASSLGLPGGPLWETQYF
. TRBD1 TRBJ1-2 TRBV6-7 TGTGCCAGCAGCTACACACAGGGGATCGCTAACTATGGCTACACCTTC CASSYTQGIANYGYTF
. . TRBJ2-2 TRBV5-4 TGTGCCAGCAGCCCGGAGTACACCGGGGAGCTGTTTTTT CASSPEYTGELFF
once . TRBJ1-2 TRBV29-1 TGCAGCGTTGGTATAGGGGGGGACTATGGCTACACCTTC CSVGIGGDYGYTF
. TRBD2 TRBJ2-7 TRBV6-5 TGTGCCAGCAGTTATGACGGGAGGTCCTCCTACGAGCAGTACTTC CASSYDGRSSYEQYF
. TRBD1 TRBJ2-1 TRBV19 TGTGCCAGTAGTAGCGAGAGATGGGACAGCACGGCGTTCTTC CASSSERWDSTAFF
. TRBD1 TRBJ2-7 TRBV28 TGTGCCAGCAGTTTAACCGGGACAGTGACCTACGAGCAGTACTTC CASSLTGTVTYEQYF
. TRBD2 TRBJ2-1 TRBV27 TGTGCCAGCAGTAACTCCGGGACTAGAGAGAATGAGCAGTTCTTC CASSNSGTRENEQFF
once TRBD2 TRBJ2-3 TRBV7-6 TGTGCCAGCAGCTTAGAGCTAGCGGGAAATGAATTTGTCACAGATACGCAGTATTTT CASSLELAGNEFVTDTQYF
. . TRBJ2-7 TRBV7-6 TGTGCCAGCAGCTTAGCACAAAACGAGCAGTACTTC CASSLAQNEQYF
. TRBD1 TRBJ2-1 TRBV27 TGTGCCAGCAGTCTGGGACAGGGCTACAATGAGCAGTTCTTC CASSLGQGYNEQFF
. TRBD1 TRBJ2-7 TRBV7-9 TGTGCCAGCAGCGCCGGACAGGGGGTCGACGAGCAGTACTTC CASSAGQGVDEQYF
. . TRBJ2-7 TRBV7-9 TGTGCCAGCAGCTTAGGTTCAGGCTACGAGCAGTACTTC CASSLGSGYEQYF
few . TRBJ1-2 TRBV6-1 TGTGCCAGCAGTGATAGGGGCCTCTATGGCTACACCTTC CASSDRGLYGYTF
. TRBD2 TRBJ2-7 TRBV11-3 TGTGCCAGCAGCCAGGGACTAATCAGCTACGAGCAGTACTTC CASSQGLISYEQYF
. TRBD1 TRBJ1-1 TRBV9 TGTGCCAGCAGCGTAGGGACAGGGCCTACTGAAGCTTTCTTT CASSVGTGPTEAFF
. . TRBJ2-3 TRBV9 TGTGCCAGCAGCGTAGGGGGGCCAAATACGCAGTATTTT CASSVGGPNTQYF
. . TRBJ1-1 TRBV14 TGTGCCAGCAGCCAAGTGTACTTCTCTGAAGCTTTCTTT CASSQVYFSEAFF
. TRBD2 TRBJ2-1 TRBV9 TGTGCCAGCAGCGTAGGGCGGGAGGGCCTGTACAATGAGCAGTTCTTC CASSVGREGLYNEQFF
. . TRBJ1-1 TRBV6-1 TGTGCCAGCAGTGAGGGGCCAGATAGTAACACTGAAGCTTTCTTT CASSEGPDSNTEAFF
. . TRBJ1-3 TRBV6-6 TGTGCCAGCAGTCTTCCCCAGGGAGGGGCTGGAAACACCATATATTTT CASSLPQGGAGNTIYF
. . TRBJ1-2 TRBV9 TGTGCCAGCAACTTAGGGGATCTAGATTATGGCTACACCTTC CASNLGDLDYGYTF
. TRBD2 TRBJ2-3 TRBV5-1 TGCGCCAGCAGCTTCATGCAGCTAGCGGGAGCCACAGATACGCAGTATTTT CASSFMQLAGATDTQYF
. TRBD1 TRBJ1-2 TRBV28 TGTGCCAGCAGCCCGGACAGGACCTCTAACTATGGCTACACCTTC CASSPDRTSNYGYTF
. TRBD2 TRBJ2-5 TRBV9 TGTGCCAGCAGCGTATCGGGGCGGGAGGGCCGGGAGACCCAGTACTTC CASSVSGREGRETQYF
. . TRBJ2-7 TRBV7-2 TGTGCCAGCAGCTTAGGCGGGACAGTAAATACCTACGAGCAGTACTTC CASSLGGTVNTYEQYF
. TRBD1 TRBJ1-4 TRBV30 TGTGCCTGGAGTCCGGGACAGCATGAAAAACTGTTTTTT CAWSPGQHEKLFF
. TRBD1 TRBJ1-1 TRBV19 TGTGCCAGTGCAGAATGGGACAGTGTCTTTAACACTGAAGCTTTCTTT CASAEWDSVFNTEAFF
once . TRBJ1-1 TRBV4-3 TGCGCCAGCAGCCAAGTCTTTGGGACTTGGAGCACTGAAGCTTTCTTT CASSQVFGTWSTEAFF
. . TRBJ1-2 TRBV10-3 TGTGCCATCACCGAGGAAGGGGGTCCTTATGGCTACACCTTC CAITEEGGPYGYTF
. TRBD2 TRBJ2-7 TRBV11-2 TGTGCCAGCAGCCCCGGAGAGCGGGAGATCCCCTACGAGCAGTACTTC CASSPGEREIPYEQYF
. TRBD2 TRBJ2-7 TRBV18 TGTGCCAGCTCACTTATAGCGGGAGGGTACGAGCAGTACTTC CASSLIAGGYEQYF